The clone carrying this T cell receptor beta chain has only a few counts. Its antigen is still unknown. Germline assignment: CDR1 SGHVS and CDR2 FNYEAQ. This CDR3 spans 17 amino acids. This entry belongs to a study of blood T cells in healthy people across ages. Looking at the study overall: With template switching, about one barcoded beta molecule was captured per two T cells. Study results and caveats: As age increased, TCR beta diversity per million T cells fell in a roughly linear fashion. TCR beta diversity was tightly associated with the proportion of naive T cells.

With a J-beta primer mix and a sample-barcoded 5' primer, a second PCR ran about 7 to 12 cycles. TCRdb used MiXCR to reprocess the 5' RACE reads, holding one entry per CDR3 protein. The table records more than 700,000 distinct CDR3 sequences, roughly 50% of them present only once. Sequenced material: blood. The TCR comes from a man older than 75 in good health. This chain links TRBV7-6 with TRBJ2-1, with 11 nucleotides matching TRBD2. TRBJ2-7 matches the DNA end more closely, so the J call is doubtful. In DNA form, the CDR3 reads TGTGCCAGCAGCCCTAGCGGGGGGCGGGAGACCTACAATGAGCAGTACTTC. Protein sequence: CASSPSGGRETYNEQYF.